Sequencing of this T cell receptor beta chain was carried out in a study of blood T cells in healthy people across ages. Germline CDR1 reads MDHEN; CDR2 reads SYDVKM. Trimming removed 4 bases from V and 5 bases from J, with 18 bases in between. This CDR3 is 16 amino acids long. Primed by a sample-barcoded 5' primer and a J-beta primer mix, a second PCR proceeded for roughly 6 to 12 cycles. TCRdb called the 5' RACE reads again in MiXCR, with one record for every CDR3 protein. The sample lists 780,000 or so distinct CDR3 sequences; around a quarter were seen once. A further study also used this sample, focusing on T cells of mothers and their children. That paper states: A second PCR was performed with the M1S primer. This primer added sample barcodes and 2-4 random nucleotides.

The chain is built from TRBV28 and TRBJ2-4; maybe TRBD2 (6 bases). This TCR was recovered from a boy younger than 18 in good health. The specimen was blood. This CDR3 is CASSYDSGTFENIQYF. The CDR3 region has the DNA TGTGCCAGCAGTTACGACTCGGGGACTTTTGAAAACATTCAGTACTTC.